This is a list of T cell receptor beta chains from one sample in a study of cytomegalovirus exposure and HLA in healthy donors. The assay was immunoSEQ multiplex PCR, and TCRdb's table has in-frame clones only and misses some. This table has under 200,000 clones, roughly 90% appearing once. Sequences were obtained from PBMCs. Source of these receptors: a boy under 10 years old in good health and CMV-seronegative. CDR3s include the opening cysteine and the closing phenylalanine or tryptophan. The D gene is left open where the match is weak. Where a row states a size, it is once, few, many or the class of an expanded clone; other rows omit it.

V gene,D gene,J gene,clone size,CDR3 DNA,CDR3 protein
TRBV6-5,-,TRBJ2-1,-,-,CASSSSTSGLYNEQFF
TRBV5-4,-,TRBJ2-1,-,TGTGCCAGCAGCTTGGGGGCCGGGAGATCCTACAATGAGCAGTTCTTC,CASSLGAGRSYNEQFF
TRBV6-1,-,TRBJ1-6,-,TGTGCCAGCAAGACAGGTAGCTCCTATAATTCACCCCTCCACTTT,CASKTGSSYNSPLHF
TRBV18,-,TRBJ1-2,-,TGTGCCAGCTCACCACTCCCTCCCGCGGGGCAGCGAACCAACTATGGCTACACCTTC,CASSPLPPAGQRTNYGYTF
TRBV7-3,-,TRBJ2-7,once,TGTGCCAGCAGCCGGGACATCGACAGTTTATTGTACTTC,CASSRDIDSLLYF
TRBV7-8,-,TRBJ2-7,-,TGTGCCAGCAGCTTGGACCGGGGGAACGAGCAGTACTTC,CASSLDRGNEQYF
TRBV6-1,-,TRBJ2-7,-,TGTGCCAGCAGTGAGGGGCTGCCGGAAGGGTACGAGCAGTACTTC,CASSEGLPEGYEQYF
TRBV5-6,TRBD2,TRBJ2-1,-,TGTGCCAGCATCTTAGCGGGAGGCGCCTACAATGAGCAGTTCTTC,CASILAGGAYNEQFF
TRBV30,TRBD1,TRBJ1-6,-,TGTGCCTGGAGTAAGACAGGGTCCGGGAGTTCACCCCTCCACTTT,CAWSKTGSGSSPLHF
TRBV6-1,TRBD2,TRBJ2-3,-,TGTGCCAGCAGTGAATTCATGAGCGGGGGGCGGACAGATACGCAGTATTTT,CASSEFMSGGRTDTQYF
TRBV27,TRBD1,TRBJ2-7,-,TGTGCCAGCATATCGGACAGGACCTACGAGCAGTACTTC,CASISDRTYEQYF
TRBV7-9,TRBD1,TRBJ2-7,-,TGTTCCAGCAGCCCGACAGGGGGCGACGAGCAGTACTTC,CSSSPTGGDEQYF
TRBV29-1,TRBD1,TRBJ2-7,-,TGCAGCGTTGCCACCGGGACAGGGGTCTACGAGCAGTACTTC,CSVATGTGVYEQYF
TRBV5-1,TRBD1,TRBJ1-2,-,TGCGCCAGCAGCTTGGACAGGGGGGTAACCTATGGCTACACCTTC,CASSLDRGVTYGYTF
TRBV11-3,-,TRBJ2-3,-,TGTGCCAGCAGCCCGGTTCCCTCTAGAACTACAGATACGCAGTATTTT,CASSPVPSRTTDTQYF
TRBV6-1,-,TRBJ2-5,-,TGTGCCAGCAGTATAGGGGAAACCCAAGAGACCCAGTACTTC,CASSIGETQETQYF
TRBV29-1,TRBD1,TRBJ1-2,-,TGCAGCATGGCGACAGGGATTAACTATGGCTACACCTTC,CSMATGINYGYTF
TRBV6-5,-,TRBJ1-1,-,TGTGCCAGCAGTCCCTACCAGGGAAACACTGAAGCTTTCTTT,CASSPYQGNTEAFF
TRBV30,TRBD2,TRBJ2-3,-,TGTGCCTGGAGTCTGAGACTAGCGGGAGGGCCACCCACAGATACGCAGTATTTT,CAWSLRLAGGPPTDTQYF
TRBV27,TRBD2,TRBJ2-5,-,TGTGCCAGCAGCTCCGGACTAGCGGGGTTAGAGACCCAGTACTTC,CASSSGLAGLETQYF
TRBV15,-,TRBJ1-1,once,TGTGCCACCAGCAGCGACAGTTCCACCACTGAAGCTTTCTTT,CATSSDSSTTEAFF
TRBV6-1,-,TRBJ1-3,-,TGTGCCAGCAGATCACAGCTATCTGGAAACACCATATATTTT,CASRSQLSGNTIYF
TRBV6-5,-,TRBJ1-2,-,TGTGCCAGCCGGACACCGAACTATGGCTACACCTTC,CASRTPNYGYTF
TRBV6-1,-,TRBJ2-7,-,TGTGCCAGCAGTGAAGCCCTGGAGAACTACGAGCAGTACTTC,CASSEALENYEQYF
TRBV18,-,TRBJ2-7,-,TGTGCCAGCACCACCAGTCCGGGGATTACCTCCTACGAGCAGTACTTC,CASTTSPGITSYEQYF
TRBV6-5,-,TRBJ1-6,-,TGTGCCAGCAGTTACAGTCCGGATTCACCCCTCCACTTT,CASSYSPDSPLHF
TRBV7-9,TRBD1,TRBJ2-7,-,TGTGCCAGCAGCTTAGGACGGGACAGGCAAAGCTACGAGCAGTACTTC,CASSLGRDRQSYEQYF
TRBV2,TRBD2,TRBJ2-7,-,TGTGCCAGCAGTGAATATGGCCTAGCGGAACCCTACGAGCAGTACTTC,CASSEYGLAEPYEQYF
TRBV4-1,TRBD1,TRBJ2-7,-,TGCGCCAGCAGCCAAAGGACAGGGAGGATCTACGAGCAGTACTTC,CASSQRTGRIYEQYF
TRBV7-2,-,TRBJ2-3,-,TGTGCCAGCAGCCCCCTGGCGGGGACCACTAGCACAGATACGCAGTATTTT,CASSPLAGTTSTDTQYF
TRBV28,TRBD1,TRBJ1-5,-,TGTGCCAGCAGTTCCGGGACAGGGGGCTGGCGCAATCAGCCCCAGCATTTT,CASSSGTGGWRNQPQHF
TRBV20-1,TRBD2,TRBJ2-5,-,TGCAGTGGGGGGGGAGTAGAGACCCAGTACTTC,CSGGGVETQYF
TRBV5-1,-,TRBJ2-4,-,TGCGCCAGCAGCTTGGTTGGGTTGGACCGAAAAGGACTAGCCAAAAACATTCAGTACTTC,CASSLVGLDRKGLAKNIQYF
TRBV28,-,TRBJ1-2,-,TGTGCCAGCAGTTTGGCCGGGAATTATGGCTACACCTTC,CASSLAGNYGYTF
TRBV5-1,-,TRBJ2-7,-,TGCGCCAGCAGCCTAGGGAGTGTCTCCTACGAGCAGTACTTC,CASSLGSVSYEQYF
TRBV4-2,-,TRBJ2-3,-,TGTGCCAGCAGCCCCCGGGAGACTAGCACAGATACGCAGTATTTT,CASSPRETSTDTQYF
TRBV10-2,TRBD2,TRBJ2-1,-,TGCGCCAGCAGTGAGAGTAGCGGGGTGGGGAATGAGCAGTTCTTC,CASSESSGVGNEQFF
TRBV10-2,TRBD2,TRBJ2-7,-,TGCGCCAGCACCCCTGAACCCGGGGGGGCTTGGTACGAGCAGTACTTC,CASTPEPGGAWYEQYF
TRBV5-6,TRBD1,TRBJ1-2,-,TGTGCCAGCAGCTTGCCGCAGGGGGCAGACTATGGCTACACCTTC,CASSLPQGADYGYTF
TRBV5-1,TRBD2,TRBJ2-1,-,TGCGCCAGCAGATCCGGAAAAGCGGGGGGTTACAATGAGCAGTTCTTC,CASRSGKAGGYNEQFF
TRBV6-5,TRBD2,TRBJ2-1,-,TGTGCCAGCAGTTACGCGGGACTAGCGGGTAACAATGAGCAGTTCTTC,CASSYAGLAGNNEQFF
TRBV6-1,-,TRBJ1-1,-,TGTGCCAGCAGTGTTAGACCTCAGGAGGACACTGAAGCTTTCTTT,CASSVRPQEDTEAFF
TRBV27,-,TRBJ1-4,-,TGTGCCAGCAGACTCACCCAATACAGGGTGAGAGGGGAAAAACTGTTTTTT,CASRLTQYRVRGEKLFF
TRBV6-1,-,TRBJ1-2,-,TGTGCCAGCAGTGAGGGACAATATGGCTACACCTTC,CASSEGQYGYTF
TRBV6-6,-,TRBJ2-3,-,TGTGCCAGCAGTTACGGGGGCGACGGCGTTACGCAGTATTTT,CASSYGGDGVTQYF
TRBV30,-,TRBJ1-3,-,TGTGCCTGGAGTGTAGGGTCGGGACACTTCTCTGGAAACACCATATATTTT,CAWSVGSGHFSGNTIYF
TRBV5-1,TRBD1,TRBJ2-7,-,TGCGCCAGCAGCTGGAGCTCGGGACAGGGGGCCTCCTACGAGCAGTACTTC,CASSWSSGQGASYEQYF
TRBV19,-,TRBJ2-3,few,TGTGCCAGTAGTATACGGGCAGATACGCAGTATTTT,CASSIRADTQYF
TRBV5-8,-,TRBJ2-7,-,TGTGCCAGCACCAAACCTCCGGGACACGTGAACTACGAGCAGTACTTC,CASTKPPGHVNYEQYF
TRBV4-2,-,TRBJ2-5,once,TGTGCCAGCAGCCAAGATCTTGGGCGGGATGGGGCCCAAGAGACCCAGTACTTC,CASSQDLGRDGAQETQYF
TRBV15,TRBD2,TRBJ2-5,-,TGTGCCACCAGCAGAGATCGCGCGGGACTAGAAAAAGAGACCCAGTACTTC,CATSRDRAGLEKETQYF
TRBV9,TRBD2,TRBJ2-3,-,TGTGCCAGCAGCGTAGGGGCGGGGGGGCCGCGCACAGATACGCAGTATTTT,CASSVGAGGPRTDTQYF
TRBV6-5,-,TRBJ2-5,-,TGTGCCAGCAGTTACCGGACAGCGGGACGGCAAGAGACCCAGTACTTC,CASSYRTAGRQETQYF
TRBV28,TRBD2,TRBJ2-1,-,TGTGCCAGCAGTTTTTTAGCGGGAGGAGGTTATGAGCAGTTCTTC,CASSFLAGGGYEQFF
TRBV9,TRBD2,TRBJ2-1,-,TGTGCCAGCAGCGGTAGCGGGAGAGCCTACAATGAGCAGTTCTTC,CASSGSGRAYNEQFF
TRBV30,TRBD1,TRBJ2-1,-,TGTGCCCGGAGTGTACAAGGACAGGGGAAGTTCTTC,CARSVQGQGKFF
TRBV19,-,TRBJ1-1,-,TGTGCCAGTAGTATAGACGCGGAGACTGAAGCTTTCTTT,CASSIDAETEAFF
TRBV2,-,TRBJ1-4,-,TGTGCCAGCAGTGGGGGGCAGGGTTCAACTAATGAAAAACTGTTTTTT,CASSGGQGSTNEKLFF
TRBV30,TRBD1,TRBJ2-3,once,TGTGCCTGGAGTGTGAGGACAGGCCGCACAGATACGCAGTATTTT,CAWSVRTGRTDTQYF
TRBV5-1,TRBD1,TRBJ2-7,-,TGCGCCAGCAGCCCCTACAGGGGCCACGAGCAGTACTTC,CASSPYRGHEQYF